These 21 T cell receptor beta chains originate from one sample sequenced in a study of T cell responses to AZD1222 COVID-19 vaccine. The protocol was immunoSEQ multiplex PCR, while the TCRdb copy is restricted to in-frame clones and leaves out a portion. In the table there are around 140,000 clones, around 90% of which are singletons. The sequencing used peripheral blood, collected on day 0 of AZD1222 vaccination. The receptors shown here come from an adult in good health.

The V and J genes are TRBV3-1 (or the pseudogene TRBV3-2) and TRBJ1-4; TRBD1 is a possible D gene (6 bases). CDR1 and CDR2 (germline): LGHDT, YNNKEL (reference sequence). The length of the CDR3 is 15 residues. Trimming cost V 1 base and J 7 bases, with 13 bases left between them. CDR3 coding DNA: TGTGCCAGCAGCCAAGGGGGGCCCGGGCCTGAAAAACTGTTTTTT. Its translation is CASSQGGPGPEKLFF.

The chain couples TRBV4-2 to TRBJ2-7, with D tentatively TRBD1 (6 bases). CDR3 length: 15 amino acids. CDR1 and CDR2 from the germline V gene are LGHNA and YNFKEQ. V was cut by 0 bases and J by 2 bases, with 11 bases left in between. Here the CDR3 DNA reads TGTGCCAGCAGCCAAGATTATACAGGGCCCTACGAGCAGTACTTC. Its translation: CASSQDYTGPYEQYF.

The rearrangement joins TRBV3-1 (or the pseudogene TRBV3-2) to TRBJ2-3, with D possibly TRBD1 on 5 matching bases. CDR3 length: 16 amino acids. The V gene's germline CDR1 is LGHDT and CDR2 YNNKEL (reference sequence). Trimming pared 4 bases from V and 2 bases from J, leaving 16 bases between. As DNA, the CDR3 is TGTGCCAGCAGCCGAACGACAGTAAAAGCCACAGATACGCAGTATTTT. This gives the protein CASSRTTVKATDTQYF.

The CDR3 nucleotides are TGTGCCAGCAGCTTAGCAGCCAGGGTAGGGGGTAGCAATCAGCCCCAGCATTTT. Translated, it gives CASSLAARVGGSNQPQHF. The chain couples TRBV7-2 to TRBJ1-5, with D tentatively TRBD1 (6 bases). Trimming stripped 0 bases from V and 0 bases from J, with 15 bases between. The CDR3 spans 18 residues. Per the germline V gene, CDR1 is SGHTA and CDR2 is FQGNSA.

The chain links TRBV9 to TRBJ1-3, with unresolved D. Germline V gene lookup returns CDR1 SGDLS and CDR2 YYNGEE. Trimming stripped 4 bases from V and 1 base from J, with 12 bases between. The CDR3 is 15 amino acids. The CDR3 coding sequence is TGTGCCAGCAGCCCGACCGGAGGATCTGGAAACACCATATATTTT. Translating gives CASSPTGGSGNTIYF.

The chain employs TRBV19 and TRBJ2-3, with no clear D. The V gene lost 1 base and the J gene lost 0 bases, with 14 bases spanning the gap. The length of the CDR3 is 17 residues. Germline lookup yields CDR1 LNHDA and CDR2 SQIVND (reference sequence). The CDR3 here is CASSIGHLVSSTDTQYF. The CDR3, as DNA: TGTGCCAGTAGTATAGGACACTTAGTTTCTAGCACAGATACGCAGTATTTT.

The chain employs TRBV6-5 and TRBJ1-1; D gene ambiguous. The CDR3 has 14 residues. V lost 2 bases and J lost 7, with 14 bases in between. Germline assignment: CDR1 MNHEY and CDR2 SVGAGI. The CDR3 region has the DNA TGTGCCAGCAGTTACGGGCAACTTCGAGGTGAAGCTTTCTTT. Amino acids: CASSYGQLRGEAFF.

The chain uses TRBV11-2 and TRBJ1-6; D gene uncertain. The CDR3 loop spans 19 amino acids. Trimming left V 2 bases short and J 2 bases short, with 19 bases between. The germline V gene has CDR1 SGHAT and CDR2 FQNNGV. Here the CDR3 reads CASSLYPAGSRTYNSPLHF. CDR3 nucleotides: TGTGCCAGCAGCTTATATCCCGCGGGGAGCCGCACCTATAATTCACCCCTCCACTTT.

This chain joins TRBV2 and TRBJ1-1; no reliable D call. CDR1 and CDR2 (germline): SNHLY, FYNNEI. CDR3 length equals 13 residues. Trimming shortened V by 9 bases and J by 3 bases, and 14 bases separated the two germline ends. CDR3 sequence (DNA): TGTGCCAGGCAGGAGGGTCGGGACACTGAAGCTTTCTTT. It specifies CARQEGRDTEAFF.

The chain has TRBV19 and TRBJ1-5, with a weak D call TRBD1 (5 bases). The CDR3 totals 12 residues. Germline CDR1 LNHDA, CDR2 SQIVND (reference sequence). Trimming took off 6 bases at V and 11 bases at J, with 14 bases between the two ends. The CDR3 loop reads CASSTGASSQHF. The CDR3 nucleotides read TGTGCCAGTAGCACCGGGGCCAGCTCCCAGCATTTT. The variable domain in full, completed from reference TRBV19 and TRBJ1-5, reads DGGITQSPKYLFRKEGQNVTLSCEQNLNHDAMYWYRQDPGQGLRLIYYSQIVNDFQKGDIAEGYSVSREKKESFPLTVTSAQKNPTAFYLCASSTGASSQHFGDGTRLSIL.

Regarding this clone: The sample holds other DNA sequences that translate to the same CDR3. The rearrangement links TRBV6-5 to TRBJ1-3; D is unresolved. CDR3 length: 14 amino acids. Trimming left V 0 bases short and J 3 bases short, with 6 bases between. CDR1 MNHEY and CDR2 SVGAGI come from the germline V gene. CDR3: CASSYSSSGNTIYF. CDR3 nucleotide sequence: TGTGCCAGCAGTTACTCTTCGAGTGGAAACACCATATATTTT.

The rearrangement uses TRBV29-1 and TRBJ1-2, with 10 bases matching TRBD1. Trimming took 1 base from V and 7 from J; bases not matched to a gene: 3. CDR1 is SQVTM, CDR2 ANQGSEA, per germline. The CDR3 runs to 13 residues. CDR3 sequence reads: CSVEVDRGSGYTF. CDR3 sequence (DNA): TGCAGCGTTGAAGTGGACAGGGGGAGTGGCTACACCTTC.

On this clone: Other DNA variants within this sample encode the same CDR3. The V and J genes are TRBV7-9 and TRBJ2-2; D unclear. CDR3 length: 12 residues. V was pared by 2 bases and J by 3 bases, with 1 base between. Looked up from germline, CDR1 is SEHNR and CDR2 is FQNEAQ (reference sequence). CDR3 region: CASSLYTGELFF. CDR3 sequence (DNA): TGTGCCAGCAGCTTATACACCGGGGAGCTGTTTTTT.

This chain links TRBV3-1 (or the pseudogene TRBV3-2) with TRBJ2-7; 7 nucleotides agree with TRBD1. This CDR3 is 14 amino acids long. The germline CDR1 and CDR2 sequences are LGHDT and YNNKEL (reference sequence). V shed 6 bases and J 6 bases; nucleotides not matched to a gene: 11. The DNA of the CDR3 is TGTGCCAGCAGGCTTAGACAGGGTACCGTCGAGCAGTACTTC. This translates into CASRLRQGTVEQYF.

V is TRBV20-1 and J is TRBJ2-5; D unclear. The CDR3 consists of 11 residues. Germline values: CDR1 DFQATT, CDR2 SNEGSKA (reference sequence). Here the CDR3 reads CSGLWQETQYF. The CDR3 nucleotides read TGCAGCGGGCTCTGGCAAGAGACCCAGTACTTC.

This chain links TRBV29-1 with TRBJ2-3; D not resolved. CDR3 size: 12 residues. Germline-derived CDR1 and CDR2 are SQVTM and ANQGSEA. V was clipped by 1 base and J by 4 bases, with 6 bases between them. For the CDR3, the DNA is TGCAGCGTTGAAGCTATTTCAGATACGCAGTATTTT. This gives the protein CSVEAISDTQYF.

This sequence joins TRBV6-5 and TRBJ2-1; D not certain. Trimming removed 6 bases at V and 0 bases at J, with 12 bases between. Germline V lookup: CDR1 MNHEY, CDR2 SVGAGI. CDR3 length: 15 amino acids. CDR3 coding DNA: TGTGCCAGCAGGGGGAAAACTACCTCCTACAATGAGCAGTTCTTC. Translation gives CASRGKTTSYNEQFF.

This clone has only one observation. The chain links TRBV6-2 or TRBV6-3 to TRBJ2-4; 7 bases match TRBD1. Germline values: CDR1 MNHEY, CDR2 SVGEGT. CDR3 length equals 14 residues. With 4 bases clipped from V and 7 bases from J, the junction kept 7 bases outside the gene matches. CDR3 sequence (DNA): TGTGCCAGCAGTTTCGAGGGGGCTAGGAACATTCAGTACTTC. Protein product: CASSFEGARNIQYF.

The chain couples TRBV6-6 to TRBJ2-2, with D perhaps matching TRBD1 or TRBD2 (5 bases each). Trimming removed 6 bases at V and 4 bases at J, with 18 bases between. CDR1 and CDR2 from the germline V gene are MNHNY and SVGAGI (reference sequence). The CDR3 loop spans 16 amino acids. The CDR3 sequence: CASSRSGTTVTGELFF. CDR3 sequence (DNA): TGTGCCAGCAGCCGGTCCGGGACCACCGTCACCGGGGAGCTGTTTTTT.

V usage is TRBV4-3 and J usage is TRBJ2-5, with D perhaps TRBD2 (7 bases). The CDR3 is 15 residues long. Trimming pared 0 bases from V and 1 base from J, leaving 9 bases between. Germline V gene data show CDR1 as LGHNA and CDR2 as YSLEER. The CDR3, as DNA: TGCGCCAGCAGCCAAGATAGGGGGGGCCAAGAGACCCAGTACTTC. Its translation is CASSQDRGGQETQYF.

J is TRBJ2-1 and V is TRBV5-1; D not certain. The CDR3 covers 17 residues. Per the germline V gene, CDR1 is SGHRS and CDR2 is YFSETQ. Trimming left V 3 bases short and J 0 bases short, with 16 bases between. The CDR3 coding sequence is TGCGCCAGCAGCTCCCCGATGAAGGGCGGCTCCTACAATGAGCAGTTCTTC. Its translation is CASSSPMKGGSYNEQFF.